The 26 T cell receptor beta chains in this list originate from one sample, sequenced in a study of blood T cell repertoires in COVID-19 (TCRdb year 2020). Receptors were amplified or captured by the immunoSEQ multiplex PCR assay. Held by TCRdb, this immuneACCESS table contains in-frame sequences only and omits some clones. Under half of the omission traces to an unresolved V gene where checked; the cause of the rest is unknown. The sample yields hundreds of thousands of clones; 70% to 90% were counted once. The ten most abundant clones make up more than 1.4% of the sample. The sequenced sample was peripheral blood. The source is a woman in her 30s with active or convalescent COVID-19.

V usage is TRBV5-1 and J usage is TRBJ2-2, with TRBD2 matching over 13 bases. From germline, CDR1 is SGHRS and CDR2 YFSETQ. The CDR3 consists of 16 residues. V trimming: 4 bases; J trimming: 6 bases; junction bases outside the gene matches: 6. CDR3 nucleotide sequence: TGCGCCAGCAGCCCCGGACTAGCGGGAGCCGCCGGGGAGCTGTTTTTT. This gives the protein CASSPGLAGAAGELFF.

This clone was recorded only once. This chain joins TRBV7-9 and TRBJ2-5; 9 bases fit TRBD1. This CDR3 is built from 19 residues. The V and J ends lost 2 bases and 4 bases, in that order; junction bases with no gene match: 17. Germline V gives CDR1 SEHNR, CDR2 FQNEAQ (reference sequence). CDR3 bases: TGTGCCAGCAGCTTAAGGCTGACCGGGACAGGGTTTTCTCGAGAGACCCAGTACTTC. As protein: CASSLRLTGTGFSRETQYF.

There are a few counts of this clone. The chain is built from TRBV25-1 and TRBJ2-5; possibly TRBD1 for D (5 bases). V lost 0 bases and J 5 bases, leaving 13 bases between the germline ends. Germline lookup yields CDR1 MGHDK and CDR2 SYGVNS. The CDR3 covers 15 residues. CDR3 loop: CASSEYWQGRETQYF. DNA of the CDR3: TGTGCCAGCAGTGAATATTGGCAGGGTAGGGAGACCCAGTACTTC. Combining the CDR3 with reference TRBV25-1 and TRBJ2-5 gives the whole variable domain EADIYQTPRYLVIGTGKKITLECSQTMGHDKMYWYQQDPGMELHLIHYSYGVNSTEKGDLSSESTVSRIRTEHFPLTLESARPSHTSQYLCASSEYWQGRETQYFGPGTRLLVL.

V is TRBV27 and J is TRBJ1-4; 10 bases are shared with TRBD1. The CDR3 spans 15 residues. V gave up 10 bases and J gave up 7 bases; unmatched junction bases: 12. CDR1 and CDR2 (germline): MNHEY, SMNVEV (reference sequence). DNA of the CDR3: TGTGCCACCTCCGGGACAGGGGATTATGGTGAAAAACTGTTTTTT. This gives the protein CATSGTGDYGEKLFF.

J is TRBJ2-7 and V is TRBV5-1, with a possible D match to TRBD1 (5 bases). This CDR3 is built from 11 residues. CDR1 and CDR2 (germline): SGHRS, YFSETQ. The V end was cut by 7 bases, the J end by 4 bases, with 9 bases between. CDR3 in amino acids: CASSGQYEQYF. The CDR3 DNA is TGCGCCAGCTCTGGACAATACGAGCAGTACTTC.

The sample holds one count of this clone. The rearrangement links TRBV12-5 to TRBJ2-7; TRBD2 might be the D (7 bases). CDR1 LGHNT and CDR2 FRNRAP come from the germline V gene. V lost 2 bases to trimming and J lost 2 bases, with 19 bases between them. The CDR3 extends over 17 amino acids. In DNA, the CDR3 is TGTGCTAGTGGTTTGTTTGTACGGGGGGCAAACGCCTACGAGCAGTACTTC. Its translation is CASGLFVRGANAYEQYF.

The chain couples TRBV30 to TRBJ2-1, with 10 bases aligning to TRBD2. Trimming cost V 0 bases and J 8 bases; bases outside gene matches: 7. Germline V CDR1 and CDR2: GTSNPN, SVGIG (reference sequence). This CDR3 has 15 amino acids. The CDR3 DNA sequence: TGTGCCTGGAGTGTGGGGCTAGCGGGAGCCGATGAGCAGTTCTTC. Protein product: CAWSVGLAGADEQFF.

The rearrangement joins TRBV5-8 to TRBJ1-2, with 8 positions matching TRBD1. Germline V gene data show CDR1 as SGHTS and CDR2 as YDEGEE. The CDR3 is 13 amino acids. V trimming: 4 bases; J trimming: 12 bases; junction bases outside the gene matches: 11. CDR3 sequence: CASSRTGIQGNTF. CDR3 nucleotides: TGTGCCAGCAGCAGGACAGGGATTCAGGGGAACACCTTC.

This chain connects TRBV27 to TRBJ2-3, with 15 positions matching TRBD2. This CDR3 is built from 18 residues. V shed 3 bases and J 5 bases; nucleotides not matched to a gene: 9. CDR1 is MNHEY, CDR2 SMNVEV, per germline (reference sequence). In DNA, the CDR3 is TGTGCCAGCAGTTTCCCCGGACTAGCGGGGGGGCCGGAAGATACGCAGTATTTT. Translation gives CASSFPGLAGGPEDTQYF.

The chain couples TRBV27 to TRBJ1-5; no reliable D call. Per germline, CDR1 MNHEY and CDR2 SMNVEV (reference sequence). V was clipped by 8 bases and J by 6 bases, with 11 bases between them. The CDR3 is 12 residues long. CDR3 protein: CASAGLGQPQHF. The CDR3 DNA reads as TGTGCCAGCGCGGGTCTGGGTCAGCCCCAGCATTTT.

This clone was detected many times. The chain is built from TRBV6-5 and TRBJ1-5, with D maybe TRBD1 (5 bases). The germline V gene has CDR1 MNHEY and CDR2 SVGAGI. This CDR3 is 12 amino acids long. V lost 8 bases and J 4 bases, leaving 9 bases between the germline ends. The CDR3 spells CASSTVNQPQHF. Written as DNA, the CDR3 is TGTGCCAGCTCGACAGTAAATCAGCCCCAGCATTTT.

The gene calls are TRBV27 and TRBJ1-5; the match to TRBD1 covers 7 bases. The CDR3 has 13 amino acids. Germline values: CDR1 MNHEY, CDR2 SMNVEV (reference sequence). V trimming: 6 bases; J trimming: 7 bases; junction bases outside the gene matches: 6. CDR3 amino acids: CASRGGAGQPQHF. The CDR3 bases are TGTGCCAGCAGAGGGGGCGCGGGGCAGCCCCAGCATTTT.

J is TRBJ2-5 and V is TRBV11-2, with 8 positions matching TRBD2. J gave up 3 bases and V 5 bases, and 5 bases lay outside the gene matches. In germline, CDR1 is SGHAT, CDR2 FQNNGV. The CDR3 has 14 residues. The CDR3 reads CASSPQLAEETQYF. CDR3 nucleotides: TGTGCCAGCAGCCCGCAACTAGCGGAAGAGACCCAGTACTTC.

This chain connects TRBV6-2 or TRBV6-3 to TRBJ2-7, with D possibly matching TRBD1 (5 bases). Germline lookup yields CDR1 MNHEY and CDR2 SVGEGT. V was pared by 5 bases and J by 2 bases, with 13 bases between. CDR3 length equals 14 residues. CDR3 amino acids: CASSRARVPYEQYF. The CDR3, as DNA: TGTGCCAGCAGTCGTGCCAGGGTCCCCTACGAGCAGTACTTC.

The chain employs TRBV29-1 and TRBJ1-2, with 10 positions matching TRBD1. This CDR3 has 14 residues. Germline CDR1 and CDR2: SQVTM and ANQGSEA. V shed 4 bases and J 3 bases; nucleotides not matched to a gene: 5. In nucleotides, the CDR3 is TGCAGCGTTGCCGACAGGGGGCATGACTATGGCTACACCTTC. Encoded protein: CSVADRGHDYGYTF. Full variable domain (remainder filled in from reference TRBV29-1 and TRBJ1-2): SAVISQKPSRDICQRGTSLTIQCQVDSQVTMMFWYRQQPGQSLTLIATANQGSEATYESGFVIDKFPISRPNLTFSTLTVSNMSPEDSSIYLCSVADRGHDYGYTFGSGTRLTVV.

This rearrangement joins TRBV30 to TRBJ2-2, with D possibly TRBD1 on 5 matching bases. The germline V gene encodes CDR1 GTSNPN and CDR2 SVGIG (reference sequence). This CDR3 comprises 12 residues. Trimming left V 1 base short and J 6 bases short, with 6 bases between. In nucleotides, the CDR3 is TGTGCCTGGAGTGCCAGGGCCGGGGAGCTGTTTTTT. This gives the protein CAWSARAGELFF.

The V and J genes are TRBV3-1 (or the pseudogene TRBV3-2) and TRBJ1-3; tentative D call: TRBD1 (6 bases). The CDR3 extends over 16 amino acids. Trimming took off 4 bases at V and 0 bases at J, with 13 bases between the two ends. CDR1 is LGHDT and CDR2 is YNNKEL in the germline V gene (reference sequence). DNA for the CDR3: TGTGCCAGCAGCCGGCGGACAGTAGTCTCTGGAAACACCATATATTTT. Translated, it gives CASSRRTVVSGNTIYF.

The chain is built from TRBV7-2 and TRBJ2-7; 7 bases fit TRBD1. Looked up from germline, CDR1 is SGHTA and CDR2 is FQGNSA. V dropped 0 bases and J dropped 1; count of bases not matched to a gene: 0. The CDR3 extends over 14 amino acids. CDR3 nucleotides: TGTGCCAGCAGCTTAGCGGGACAGTCCTACGAGCAGTACTTC. Its protein product is CASSLAGQSYEQYF.

The chain joins TRBV28 to TRBJ2-5; D might be TRBD1 (5 bases). The CDR3 sequence is 13 residues long. Trimming stripped 2 bases from V and 9 bases from J, with 13 bases between. Germline CDR1 reads MDHEN; CDR2 reads SYDVKM. In DNA form, the CDR3 reads TGTGCCAGCAGTTTACCCGACAGCTTAGCCCAGTACTTC. This encodes CASSLPDSLAQYF.

The CDR3 DNA sequence: TGTGCCAGCAGCTCCCTGGACGGGAACTACGAGCAGTACTTC. It translates to CASSSLDGNYEQYF. The gene calls are TRBV5-4 and TRBJ2-7, with a possible D match to TRBD2 (5 bases). This CDR3 region has 14 residues. With 3 bases removed from V and 3 bases from J, the gap between germline ends came to 13 bases. CDR1 is SGHNT, CDR2 YYREEE, per germline (reference sequence).

This rearrangement joins TRBV9 to TRBJ2-2, with 10 bases matching TRBD2. Germline-derived CDR1 and CDR2 are SGDLS and YYNGEE. This CDR3 region has 17 residues. V trimming: 4 bases; J trimming: 6 bases; junction bases outside the gene matches: 12. In DNA, the CDR3 is TGTGCCAGCAGCCCCAGAGCGGGAGGGCAAGTCCCCGGGGAGCTGTTTTTT. Translated: CASSPRAGGQVPGELFF.

The table lists this clone with a few counts. J is TRBJ1-1 and V is TRBV18; D gene unclear. V was cut by 3 bases and J by 3 bases, with 14 bases left in between. CDR3 length: 15 residues. Germline assignment: CDR1 KGHSH and CDR2 LQKENI. The CDR3 DNA sequence: TGTGCCAGCTCACCCCGGAGGGAGGCGGACACTGAAGCTTTCTTT. Translation: CASSPRREADTEAFF. The full variable domain, with the rest looked up from reference TRBV18 and TRBJ1-1, is NAGVMQNPRHLVRRRGQEARLRCSPMKGHSHVYWYRQLPEEGLKFMVYLQKENIIDESGMPKERFSAEFPKEGPSILRIQQVVRGDSAAYFCASSPRREADTEAFFGQGTRLTVV.

This clone has more than one count but fewer than ten. This chain uses TRBV19 with TRBJ1-1, with 12 bases identical to TRBD1. J was trimmed by 6 bases and V by 0 bases; bases with no gene match: 8. This CDR3 is built from 17 residues. CDR1 is LNHDA and CDR2 is SQIVND in the germline V gene (reference sequence). CDR3 in DNA: TGTGCCAGTAGTATAGAAAGGGACAGGGGGCGATTCGCTGAAGCTTTCTTT. This gives the protein CASSIERDRGRFAEAFF.

The chain joins TRBV18 to TRBJ1-1, with unresolved D. V dropped 3 bases and J dropped 0 bases, with 11 bases sitting between them. CDR3 size: 15 residues. CDR1 is KGHSH and CDR2 is LQKENI in the germline V gene. Written as DNA, the CDR3 is TGTGCCAGCTCACCGACCCCCGGGGTGAACACTGAAGCTTTCTTT. This codes for CASSPTPGVNTEAFF.

This chain links TRBV19 with TRBJ1-4; tentatively, D is TRBD1 (6 bases). The germline V gene encodes CDR1 LNHDA and CDR2 SQIVND (reference sequence). This CDR3 has 15 residues. Trimming pared 5 bases from V and 2 bases from J, leaving 12 bases between. The CDR3 sequence is CASSVQGGTNEKLFF. The CDR3 DNA reads TGTGCCAGTAGTGTACAGGGTGGTACTAATGAAAAACTGTTTTTT.

This rearrangement joins TRBV15 to TRBJ2-5; 7 bases match TRBD1. Germline CDR1 and CDR2: LNHNV and YYDKDF (reference sequence). The CDR3 totals 13 residues. The V gene end was trimmed by 1 base and the J gene end by 4 bases; junction bases not matched to a gene: 0. This CDR3 reads CATSRGTGETQYF. The CDR3 DNA sequence: TGTGCCACCAGCAGAGGGACAGGAGAGACCCAGTACTTC.